One and the same sample provided the 13 T cell receptor beta chains below, sequenced in a study of OX40 agonist ivuxolimab in advanced cancers. The table came from immunoSEQ multiplex PCR; TCRdb's copy has only in-frame clones and leaves some out. This table holds 60,000 or so clones, about 80% found once. The material was CD4+ or CD8+ T cells sorted from blood, obtained in a trial of the OX40 agonist ivuxolimab. The receptors here all came from an adult with an advanced solid tumor such as melanoma, head and neck, liver or kidney cancer.

The rearrangement links TRBV9 to TRBJ1-2; D call uncertain. The V gene lost 0 bases and the J gene lost 5 bases, with 14 bases spanning the gap. The CDR3 extends over 15 amino acids. Germline CDR1 is SGDLS and CDR2 is YYNGEE. CDR3 region: CASSVATGLRYGYTF. In DNA, the CDR3 is TGTGCCAGCAGCGTAGCTACCGGGTTACGGTATGGCTACACCTTC.

This clone was recorded only once. The genes are TRBV5-4 and TRBJ2-7, with D perhaps TRBD1 or TRBD2 (5 bases each). V was pared by 0 bases and J by 7 bases, with 14 bases between. CDR1 SGHNT and CDR2 YYREEE come from the germline V gene (reference sequence). The CDR3 sequence is 14 residues long. The CDR3 DNA reads as TGTGCCAGCAGCTTGGAGGGACGCTGGCCGGAGCAGTACTTC. Translated, it gives CASSLEGRWPEQYF.

The V and J genes are TRBV2 and TRBJ2-2; 7 nucleotides align to TRBD1. The CDR3 contains 14 residues. Looked up from germline, CDR1 is SNHLY and CDR2 is FYNNEI. V was pared by 7 bases and J by 4 bases, with 6 bases of the junction left unmatched. CDR3 protein: CASTESGGTGELFF. Here the CDR3 DNA reads TGTGCCAGCACCGAATCAGGGGGCACCGGGGAGCTGTTTTTT.

This rearrangement joins TRBV9 to TRBJ1-2; 11 nucleotides align to TRBD1. With V trimmed by 3 bases and J by 2 bases, 3 bases remained unmatched. This CDR3 comprises 15 residues. Germline CDR1 SGDLS, CDR2 YYNGEE. In nucleotides, the CDR3 is TGTGCCAGCAGCGGCTGGGACAGGGGGAACTATGGCTACACCTTC. This gives the protein CASSGWDRGNYGYTF. Filled out from reference TRBV9 and TRBJ1-2, the complete variable domain reads DSGVTQTPKHLITATGQRVTLRCSPRSGDLSVYWYQQSLDQGLQFLIQYYNGEERAKGNILERFSAQQFPDLHSELNLSSLELGDSALYFCASSGWDRGNYGYTFGSGTRLTVV.

The chain uses TRBV7-2 and TRBJ2-2, with D hard to call. The CDR3 totals 12 residues. V was clipped by 3 bases and J by 6 bases, with 5 bases between them. Germline V gene sequence: CDR1 SGHTA, CDR2 FQGNSA. CDR3 DNA sequence: TGTGCCAGCAGCTTTCCCCCCGGGGAGCTGTTTTTT. Protein product: CASSFPPGELFF.

In the case of this clone: Mismatch with germline at one junction end may stem from a read error. The chain employs TRBV27 and TRBJ2-7; no definite D call. The V gene's germline CDR1 is MNHEY and CDR2 SMNVEV (reference sequence). This CDR3 contains 15 residues. CDR3 DNA sequence: TGTACCAGCAGTTCCCTGGGCAGTGACTCCTACGAGCAGTACTTC. This codes for CTSSSLGSDSYEQYF.

The chain has TRBV28 and TRBJ1-2; D is uncertain. V gave up 6 bases and J gave up 6 bases, with 8 bases separating them. The length of the CDR3 is 11 residues. Germline loops: CDR1 MDHEN, CDR2 SYDVKM. The DNA of the CDR3 is TGTGCCAGCAGCCGGTCCGATGGCTACACCTTC. Protein: CASSRSDGYTF.

The chain carries TRBV5-4 and TRBJ2-1; D perhaps matches TRBD2 (6 bases). Per germline, CDR1 SGHNT and CDR2 YYREEE (reference sequence). Trimming took 3 bases from V and 0 from J, leaving 16 bases between them. The CDR3 sequence is 17 residues long. CDR3 sequence (DNA): TGTGCCAGCAGCTACAGAGCGGCCGGGAGCTCCTACAATGAGCAGTTCTTC. This gives the protein CASSYRAAGSSYNEQFF. Full variable domain (rest looked up from reference TRBV5-4 and TRBJ2-1): ETGVTQSPTHLIKTRGQQVTLRCSSQSGHNTVSWYQQALGQGPQFIFQYYREEENGRGNFPPRFSGLQFPNYSSELNVNALELDDSALYLCASSYRAAGSSYNEQFFGPGTRLTVL.

V gene TRBV19 combines with J gene TRBJ2-2; 8 positions match TRBD2. V lost 10 bases to trimming and J lost 4 bases; unmatched junction nucleotides: 8. The CDR3 consists of 14 residues. In germline, CDR1 is LNHDA, CDR2 SQIVND (reference sequence). The CDR3 sequence is CATDGREGTGELFF. The CDR3 DNA follows: TGTGCCACGGACGGGAGGGAGGGCACCGGGGAGCTGTTTTTT.

The CDR3 bases are TGTGCCTGGGCTAGCGGGAGGGGGGGTGAGCAGTTCTTC. As protein: CAWASGRGGEQFF. The V and J genes are TRBV30 and TRBJ2-1; TRBD2 aligns across 12 bases. CDR3 length equals 13 residues. Germline CDR1 reads GTSNPN; CDR2 reads SVGIG (reference sequence). The junction had 5 bases not matched to a gene; V was cut back by 5 bases and J by 9 bases.

This clone was observed once. V gene TRBV27 combines with J gene TRBJ1-1; maybe TRBD1 (6 bases). Trimming stripped 3 bases from V and 4 bases from J, with 15 bases between. The CDR3 is 15 amino acids. Per germline, CDR1 MNHEY and CDR2 SMNVEV (reference sequence). CDR3 coding DNA: TGTGCCAGCAGTTTTTCTACCTCAGGGGCCACTGAAGCTTTCTTT. This sequence encodes CASSFSTSGATEAFF.

The chain has TRBV6-6 and TRBJ1-2, with a possible D match to TRBD1 (6 bases). This CDR3 contains 13 residues. Trimming shortened V by 7 bases and J by 2 bases, and 11 bases separated the two germline ends. Germline V gives CDR1 MNHNY, CDR2 SVGAGI (reference sequence). The CDR3 bases are TGTGCCAGCACCCCCACAGGGAACTATGGCTACACCTTC. Translation: CASTPTGNYGYTF.

This clone showed up just once. The V gene is TRBV4-2, the J gene TRBJ2-7, with TRBD2 matching over 8 bases. Germline trimming cut 4 bases from V and 3 bases from J; bases unmatched to any gene: 5. The V gene's germline CDR1 is LGHNA and CDR2 YNFKEQ. This CDR3 has 14 residues. This chain's CDR3 is CASSLSGSGYEQYF. CDR3 bases: TGTGCCAGCAGCCTGAGCGGGAGTGGCTACGAGCAGTACTTC.